This is a list of T cell receptor beta chains from one sample in a study of sequential checkpoint blockade in melanoma. Clones were read by immunoSEQ multiplex PCR, and TCRdb kept only the in-frame ones, dropping some. The sample has about 5,500 clones; roughly two fifths are singletons. Source: tumor tissue (inferred from file names), taken from a patient given nivolumab and ipilimumab in sequence. The receptors were gathered from a human donor with melanoma. The CDR3 runs from the conserved cysteine through the conserved F or W. The D gene is left open where the match is weak. The listing skips clone size in some rows; elsewhere it reads once, few, many or a size class.

TRBD1	.	TRBJ1-1	TRBV28	CASSSPTGLGTEAFF	TGTGCCAGCAGTTCCCCGACAGGGTTGGGCACTGAAGCTTTCTTT
.	few	TRBJ1-1	TRBV2	CASSIQPNTEAFF	TGTGCCAGCAGTATTCAGCCGAACACTGAAGCTTTCTTT
.	few	TRBJ1-4	TRBV11-3	CASSFYRTNEKLFF	TGTGCCAGCAGCTTTTACAGAACTAATGAAAAACTGTTTTTT
.	few	TRBJ1-1	TRBV15	CATSRDRTNTEAFF	TGTGCCACCAGCAGAGACAGGACTAACACTGAAGCTTTCTTT
.	.	TRBJ1-4	TRBV11-3	CASSFAGYNEKLFF	TGTGCCAGCAGCTTTGCAGGGTATAACGAAAAACTGTTTTTT
.	few	TRBJ1-4	TRBV12-5	CASGLLAGLNEKLFF	TGTGCTAGTGGTTTACTCGCAGGGCTTAATGAAAAACTGTTTTTT
TRBD1	.	TRBJ1-5	TRBV29-1	CSVSQGAFGNQPQHF	TGCAGCGTGTCCCAGGGGGCTTTTGGCAATCAGCCCCAGCATTTT
TRBD1	few	TRBJ1-1	TRBV18	CASYGQGNTEAFF	TGTGCCAGCTACGGACAGGGGAACACTGAAGCTTTCTTT
TRBD2	.	TRBJ2-7	TRBV5-1	CASSLGVAGLAQGEQYF	TGCGCCAGCAGCTTGGGAGTAGCGGGTCTCGCCCAGGGCGAGCAGTACTTC
.	.	TRBJ1-1	TRBV5-1	CASTHWEGNTEAFF	TGCGCCAGCACTCACTGGGAGGGGAACACTGAAGCTTTCTTT
TRBD2	.	TRBJ2-4	TRBV29-1	CSAGGESKNIQYF	TGCAGCGCGGGGGGGGAGTCGAAAAACATTCAGTACTTC
.	.	TRBJ2-2	TRBV5-1	CASRVVENTGELFF	TGCGCCAGCAGAGTCGTTGAGAACACCGGGGAGCTGTTTTTT
TRBD2	few	TRBJ2-1	TRBV5-1	CASSLGLAGWEQFF	TGCGCCAGCAGCTTGGGACTAGCGGGTTGGGAGCAGTTCTTC
TRBD2	few	TRBJ2-1	TRBV6-8	CASSTLAGYNEQFF	TGTGCCAGCAGTACTCTAGCGGGATACAATGAGCAGTTCTTC
.	medium-sized	TRBJ1-1	TRBV9	CASSDYGTPPFF	TGTGCCAGCAGCGATTACGGGACACCCCCTTTCTTT
TRBD1	.	TRBJ2-1	TRBV11-3	CASSFDRAFYNEQFF	TGTGCCAGCAGCTTTGACAGGGCCTTCTACAATGAGCAGTTCTTC
TRBD2	.	TRBJ2-2	TRBV6-8	CASRLAGGNTGELFF	TGTGCCAGCAGACTAGCGGGAGGGAACACCGGGGAGCTGTTTTTT
.	.	TRBJ1-2	TRBV6-8	CASSLRGVPGYTF	TGTGCCAGCAGTTTAAGGGGGGTTCCTGGCTACACCTTC
.	large	TRBJ2-3	TRBV30	CAWSFGLLTDTQYF	TGTGCCTGGAGTTTCGGGCTCCTCACAGATACGCAGTATTTT
TRBD1	.	TRBJ1-2	TRBV10-3	CAISEPGQKYGYTF	TGTGCCATCAGTGAGCCGGGACAGAAATATGGCTACACCTTC
TRBD2	few	TRBJ2-7	TRBV30	CAWSVGGTSGREYF	TGTGCCTGGAGTGTAGGGGGGACTAGCGGGAGAGAGTACTTC
.	once	TRBJ1-5	TRBV18	CASSPLGSNQPQHF	TGTGCCAGCTCACCACTTGGGTCCAATCAGCCCCAGCATTTT
.	medium-sized	TRBJ2-1	TRBV28	CASSLSPYLGNEQFF	TGTGCCAGCAGTTTATCTCCCTACCTGGGGAATGAGCAGTTCTTC
.	.	TRBJ1-1	TRBV9	CASLIMGTEAFF	TGTGCCAGCCTGATTATGGGCACTGAAGCTTTCTTT
TRBD2	.	TRBJ2-1	TRBV19	CASSFSGTLYNEQFF	TGTGCCAGTAGTTTTAGCGGGACTCTCTACAATGAGCAGTTCTTC
TRBD1	.	TRBJ1-1	TRBV5-1	CASSLIQGADTEAFF	TGCGCCAGCAGCTTGATTCAGGGGGCTGACACTGAAGCTTTCTTT
TRBD1	.	TRBJ1-2	TRBV28	CASSLGTGNYGYTF	TGTGCCAGCAGTTTGGGGACAGGGAACTATGGCTACACCTTC
.	.	TRBJ1-1	TRBV7-6	CASSLFSTGATEAFF	TGTGCCAGCAGCTTATTTTCGACAGGCGCTACCGAAGCTTTCTTT
.	.	TRBJ2-3	TRBV5-1	CASSYLVGNTDTQYF	TGCGCCAGCAGCTACCTCGTCGGGAACACAGATACGCAGTATTTT
TRBD1	.	TRBJ2-7	TRBV18	CASSPRQGAHNYEQYF	TGTGCCAGCTCACCCAGACAGGGGGCTCATAACTACGAGCAGTACTTC
.	medium-sized	TRBJ1-2	TRBV5-1	CASSPSGGGWGRRGGYTF	TGCGCCAGCAGCCCCTCCGGAGGGGGATGGGGGCGACGAGGCGGCTACACCTTC
.	few	TRBJ1-2	TRBV6-8	CASSPPVGSYGYTF	TGTGCCAGCAGTCCTCCCGTCGGCAGCTATGGCTACACCTTC
TRBD1	.	TRBJ1-5	TRBV19	CASRRTGGSNQPQHF	TGTGCCAGTAGGCGGACAGGGGGTTCAAATCAGCCCCAGCATTTT
.	few	TRBJ1-1	TRBV18	CASSPLLNTEAFF	TGTGCCAGCTCACCATTGCTGAACACTGAAGCTTTCTTT
.	few	TRBJ2-1	TRBV5-8	CASSQGPNNEQFF	TGTGCCAGCAGCCAGGGACCCAATAATGAGCAGTTCTTC
TRBD1	.	TRBJ2-1	TRBV14	CASSQRRQGSVPNEQFF	TGTGCCAGCAGCCAGAGAAGACAGGGTTCTGTGCCCAATGAGCAGTTCTTC
.	few	TRBJ2-7	TRBV6-7	CASSYSSEFMVEQYF	TGTGCCAGCAGTTACTCGTCGGAGTTCATGGTCGAGCAGTACTTC
.	.	TRBJ1-3	TRBV19	CASSPGRLGNTIYF	TGTGCCAGTAGTCCAGGAAGGCTCGGAAACACCATATATTTT
.	few	TRBJ2-7	TRBV5-1	CASRVGGRAVLRQVGVVQYF	.
.	.	TRBJ2-7	TRBV7-4	CASSGSLAEEQYF	TGTGCCAGCAGCGGGAGCTTGGCGGAAGAGCAGTACTTC
.	.	TRBJ1-5	TRBV28	CASRQLGTSHQPQHF	TGTGCCAGCAGGCAATTAGGGACATCACATCAGCCCCAGCATTTT
.	medium-sized	TRBJ1-2	TRBV6-8	CASSYSDRRGYTF	TGTGCCAGCAGTTACTCAGACAGGCGGGGCTACACCTTC
.	.	TRBJ1-1	TRBV5-1	CASSVDYIGLTEAFF	TGCGCCAGCAGCGTCGACTACATCGGCCTCACTGAAGCTTTCTTT